This T cell receptor (beta chain) was sequenced for a study of control samples from healthy donors and cancer patients. Here immunoSEQ multiplex PCR was the method, and the copy in TCRdb shows in-frame clones only, minus some. The profile shows about 76,000 clones, around 90% of them singletons. Looked up from germline, CDR1 is MDHEN and CDR2 is SYDVKM. With 5 bases removed from V and 8 bases from J, the gap between germline ends came to 11 bases. There are 12 residues in the CDR3. Sample: PBMCs. This sequence joins TRBV28 and TRBJ2-3; D not certain. This TCR was recovered from a woman aged 45-65 years with colorectal cancer. This CDR3 reads CASSPPETTQYF. CDR3 nucleotides: TGTGCCAGCAGTCCGCCGGAGACTACGCAGTATTTT.